This TCR beta chain stems from a study of human T cells and chemical hapten exposure. TCRdb redid the calling of the RACE reads with MiXCR, one entry per CDR3 protein. The table has under 70,000 distinct CDR3 sequences, roughly 12% seen once. This CDR3 has 14 amino acids. V was clipped by 5 bases and J by 0 bases, with 10 bases between them. Germline CDR1 and CDR2: MNHEY and SVGEGT. Time point described: pre-sensitization, week 0. Treatment noted: therapeutic diphenylcyclopropenone sensitization with weekly scalp DPC. Only after blood had been drawn was each patch test applied. This clonotype appeared a few times.

This sequence was found in a woman aged 40 to 49 with alopecia areata. Some clones in this sample may be carry-over from other donors' samples. V usage is TRBV6-2 or TRBV6-3 and J usage is TRBJ1-2, with unresolved D. Sequenced material: whole blood, taken in connection with sensitization to the hapten diphenylcyclopropenone (DPC). The CDR3, as DNA: TGTGCCAGCAGTCCAGTCTCGACTAACTATGGCTACACCTTC. It specifies CASSPVSTNYGYTF.